Each of the 31 T cell receptor beta chains below was sequenced from the same sample in a study of blood T cell repertoires in COVID-19. Produced via immunoSEQ multiplex PCR; TCRdb's table is partial and in-frame only. The sample yields around 170,000 clones, about 80% seen once. Input material: peripheral blood. These receptors were taken from a man between 65 and 85 years old with active or convalescent COVID-19.

The J gene is TRBJ2-2, the V gene TRBV5-4, with D unresolved. The V end lost 0 bases, the J end lost 0 bases, and 9 bases lay between the germline ends. This CDR3 contains 16 residues. In germline, CDR1 is SGHNT, CDR2 YYREEE (reference sequence). CDR3 DNA: TGTGCCAGCAGCTTGGGATCAGGAACGAACACCGGGGAGCTGTTTTTT. Protein product: CASSLGSGTNTGELFF.

This sequence joins TRBV6-5 and TRBJ1-2, with D possibly being TRBD1 (6 bases). The CDR3 extends over 15 amino acids. Trimming pared 4 bases from V and 2 bases from J, leaving 14 bases between. Germline assignment: CDR1 MNHEY and CDR2 SVGAGI. In DNA form, the CDR3 reads TGTGCCAGCAGTTCCTACCGGACAGCCAACTATGGCTACACCTTC. Amino acid sequence: CASSSYRTANYGYTF.

This clone was counted between two and nine times. This rearrangement joins TRBV25-1 to TRBJ1-1, with a possible D match to TRBD1 (6 bases). Germline V gene sequence: CDR1 MGHDK, CDR2 SYGVNS. The CDR3 consists of 14 residues. Trimming removed 3 bases from V and 10 bases from J, with 18 bases in between. CDR3 nucleotide sequence: TGTGCCAGCAGTGATCCTTCGGACAGCCGGGGAGCTTTCTTT. Translating it yields CASSDPSDSRGAFF.

This clone showed up many times. V gene TRBV5-1 combines with J gene TRBJ2-3; 7 nucleotides agree with TRBD1. CDR3 length equals 16 residues. The junction had 10 bases not matched to a gene; V was cut back by 0 bases and J by 6 bases. Germline V gives CDR1 SGHRS, CDR2 YFSETQ. The CDR3 DNA sequence: TGCGCCAGCAGCTTGGATGACAGGGCTGGTGGGGATACGCAGTATTTT. This encodes CASSLDDRAGGDTQYF.

The V and J genes are TRBV9 and TRBJ2-2; 8 bases are shared with TRBD2. Trimming removed 3 bases from V and 5 bases from J; junction bases left unmatched: 6. CDR3 length: 15 amino acids. Germline CDR1 reads SGDLS; CDR2 reads YYNGEE. CDR3 protein: CASSGGGLGTGELFF. The DNA of the CDR3 is TGTGCCAGCAGCGGCGGGGGGCTTGGGACCGGGGAGCTGTTTTTT.

The chain combines TRBV6-5 with TRBJ2-2; a possible D gene is TRBD2 (6 bases). The CDR3 is 14 residues long. Per germline, CDR1 MNHEY and CDR2 SVGAGI. Deletions cut 5 bases from V and 4 bases from J, with 11 bases between. The CDR3 region is CASSMGLVTGELFF. CDR3 coding DNA: TGTGCCAGCAGTATGGGACTCGTCACCGGGGAGCTGTTTTTT.

The chain is built from TRBV2 and TRBJ1-2, with 9 bases that match TRBD1. J lost 7 bases, V lost 6 bases, and 6 bases had no gene match. Germline V gene lookup returns CDR1 SNHLY and CDR2 FYNNEI. The CDR3 has 13 amino acids. The CDR3 region has the DNA TGTGCCAGCAGCATACAGGGGGCGAGTGGCTACACCTTC. Translated, it gives CASSIQGASGYTF.

The CDR3 loop is CASSQRTSGGYQETQYF. In DNA form, the CDR3 reads TGTGCCAGCAGCCAAAGGACTAGCGGGGGCTACCAAGAGACCCAGTACTTC. The chain carries TRBV4-2 and TRBJ2-5, with TRBD2 matching over 13 bases. In germline, CDR1 is LGHNA, CDR2 YNFKEQ. With 2 bases clipped from V and 0 bases from J, the junction kept 3 bases outside the gene matches. The CDR3 has 17 residues.

This clone has more than one count but fewer than ten. CDR3 sequence reads: CSVMTGSSGANVLTF. In DNA form, the CDR3 reads TGCAGCGTTATGACGGGAAGCTCTGGGGCCAACGTCCTGACTTTC. The J gene is TRBJ2-6, the V gene TRBV29-1; D is perhaps TRBD2 (5 bases). Germline CDR1 and CDR2: SQVTM and ANQGSEA. This CDR3 is built from 15 residues. Deletions cut 5 bases from V and 0 bases from J, with 11 bases between.

This chain connects TRBV4-1 to TRBJ1-2; a possible D gene is TRBD1 (5 bases). Trimming removed 3 bases at V and 1 base at J, with 18 bases between. The CDR3 has 17 residues. Germline V gene lookup returns CDR1 MGHRA and CDR2 YSYEKL. DNA for the CDR3: TGCGCCAGCAGCCAGGAGACAGTGCCGGACCTTAACTATGGCTACACCTTC. As protein: CASSQETVPDLNYGYTF.

The chain has TRBV30 and TRBJ1-1; 7 bases align to TRBD1. This CDR3 comprises 13 residues. J gave up 5 bases and V 3 bases, and 6 bases lay outside the gene matches. In germline, CDR1 is GTSNPN, CDR2 SVGIG (reference sequence). CDR3 sequence (DNA): TGTGCCTGGAGCGGACAGGTTTTAACTGAAGCTTTCTTT. This codes for CAWSGQVLTEAFF.

A word on this clone: Other DNA sequences in the same sample also yield this CDR3. The CDR3 nucleotides are TGTGCCAGCAGCCAAGAGTCCCTGACTGAAGCTTTCTTT. Protein: CASSQESLTEAFF. This chain uses TRBV3-1 (or the pseudogene TRBV3-2) with TRBJ1-1; D not resolved. V lost 0 bases and J lost 5, with 7 bases in between. This CDR3 region has 13 residues. Looked up from germline, CDR1 is LGHDT and CDR2 is YNNKEL (reference sequence).

The V and J genes are TRBV4-2 and TRBJ2-3; weak D call: TRBD1 (6 bases). This CDR3 has 17 amino acids. The germline V and J ends were trimmed by 1 base and 0 bases, with 14 bases remaining between them. The germline V gene has CDR1 LGHNA and CDR2 YNFKEQ. The CDR3 spells CASSQGGQRSSTDTQYF. CDR3 nucleotides: TGTGCCAGCAGCCAAGGCGGACAGCGCTCTAGCACAGATACGCAGTATTTT.

V usage is TRBV28 and J usage is TRBJ1-3; no reliable D call. The germline V gene has CDR1 MDHEN and CDR2 SYDVKM. V was clipped by 4 bases and J by 7 bases, with 17 bases between them. The CDR3 runs 15 residues. The CDR3 is CASSSLGLDGNTIYF. The CDR3 region has the DNA TGTGCCAGCAGTTCGCTGGGCCTGGATGGGAACACCATATATTTT.

The genes are TRBV11-2 and TRBJ2-7; TRBD2 is a possible D gene (6 bases). From germline, CDR1 is SGHAT and CDR2 FQNNGV. The ends were cut back, 3 bases at V and 4 bases at J, with 10 bases in the middle. The CDR3 loop spans 13 amino acids. The CDR3 is CASSFTSQYEQYF. The CDR3 nucleotides are TGTGCCAGCAGCTTTACTAGCCAGTACGAGCAGTACTTC.

This chain links TRBV5-1 with TRBJ2-3, with 7 bases identical to TRBD2. V trimming: 2 bases; J trimming: 6 bases; junction bases outside the gene matches: 18. The CDR3 has 18 amino acids. Germline V gene data show CDR1 as SGHRS and CDR2 as YFSETQ. CDR3 sequence reads: CASSFQSSGRRIGDTQYF. CDR3 nucleotides: TGCGCCAGCAGCTTCCAATCTAGCGGCCGGAGGATAGGGGATACGCAGTATTTT.

The chain links TRBV15 to TRBJ1-3, with TRBD1 matching over 8 bases. V lost 0 bases and J lost 3; bases outside the gene matches: 7. This CDR3 is 17 amino acids long. CDR1 LNHNV and CDR2 YYDKDF come from the germline V gene (reference sequence). The CDR3 spells CATSRDRQGALGNTIYF. The CDR3 coding sequence is TGTGCCACCAGCAGAGATAGGCAGGGGGCGCTTGGAAACACCATATATTTT.

This chain connects TRBV19 to TRBJ1-1, with TRBD1 as a possible D gene (5 bases). Germline V gene sequence: CDR1 LNHDA, CDR2 SQIVND (reference sequence). The CDR3 totals 13 residues. V lost 6 bases and J 5 bases, leaving 13 bases between the germline ends. CDR3 nucleotides: TGTGCCAGTAGGGTCAACGGGGGGACTGAAGCTTTCTTT. It specifies CASRVNGGTEAFF.

The J gene is TRBJ2-7, the V gene TRBV11-2; possible D gene TRBD1, 5 bases. Germline V gene data show CDR1 as SGHAT and CDR2 as FQNNGV. V gave up 0 bases and J gave up 7 bases, with 13 bases separating them. The CDR3 has 14 residues. Here the CDR3 DNA reads TGTGCCAGCAGCTTAGATACGACAGCTCGGGAGCAGTACTTC. Amino acids: CASSLDTTAREQYF.

This clone was detected only a few times. The V call is TRBV30, the J call TRBJ2-7; D might be TRBD2 (5 bases). The germline V gene has CDR1 GTSNPN and CDR2 SVGIG (reference sequence). CDR3 length: 15 amino acids. Trimming shortened V by 0 bases and J by 3 bases, and 15 bases separated the two germline ends. CDR3 residues: CAWSVGSFRLYEQYF. CDR3 nucleotides: TGTGCCTGGAGTGTAGGGAGTTTTCGCCTCTACGAGCAGTACTTC.

This chain links TRBV27 with TRBJ1-1; tentatively, D is TRBD1 (5 bases). Germline lookup yields CDR1 MNHEY and CDR2 SMNVEV (reference sequence). CDR3 length: 14 amino acids. V lost 6 bases to trimming and J lost 1 base, with 12 bases between them. This chain's CDR3 is CASRGGVGNTEAFF. CDR3 DNA sequence: TGTGCCAGCAGGGGGGGGGTTGGGAACACTGAAGCTTTCTTT.

The chain links TRBV20-1 to TRBJ1-4, with no clear D. CDR3 length: 11 residues. Looked up from germline, CDR1 is DFQATT and CDR2 is SNEGSKA (reference sequence). V lost 5 bases, J lost 11 bases, and 12 bases lay in between. CDR3 sequence reads: CSAPRVGKLFF. Written as DNA, the CDR3 is TGCAGTGCTCCGAGGGTTGGGAAACTGTTTTTT.

The CDR3 loop reads CASSLRYAYEQYF. DNA for the CDR3: TGTGCCAGCAGTTTGAGGTACGCATACGAGCAGTACTTC. The V call is TRBV28, the J call TRBJ2-7; D gene ambiguous. Per the germline V gene, CDR1 is MDHEN and CDR2 is SYDVKM. Trimming removed 3 bases at V and 4 bases at J, with 10 bases between. The CDR3 loop spans 13 amino acids.

The chain carries TRBV19 and TRBJ1-5; 7 positions match TRBD1. Germline CDR1 and CDR2: LNHDA and SQIVND (reference sequence). V dropped 4 bases and J dropped 6; count of bases not matched to a gene: 9. The CDR3 has 15 residues. The CDR3 loop reads CASSTTGAAGQPQHF. The CDR3 region has the DNA TGTGCCAGTAGTACTACAGGGGCGGCCGGTCAGCCCCAGCATTTT.

This chain connects TRBV11-2 to TRBJ2-4; TRBD1 matches at 7 bases. Trimming removed 1 base from V and 1 base from J; junction bases left unmatched: 10. The length of the CDR3 is 18 residues. Germline CDR1 is SGHAT and CDR2 is FQNNGV. The CDR3, as DNA: TGTGCCAGCAGCTTAGGTGCCAGAACAGGGGTCGCCAAAAACATTCAGTACTTC. Translating gives CASSLGARTGVAKNIQYF.

The chain has TRBV7-2 and TRBJ2-1; 9 bases are a match to TRBD2. V trimming: 4 bases; J trimming: 6 bases; junction bases outside the gene matches: 7. CDR3 size: 15 residues. CDR1 is SGHTA and CDR2 is FQGNSA in the germline V gene. The CDR3 sequence: CASSSPAGGPNEQFF. The CDR3 nucleotides read TGTGCCAGCAGCTCCCCCGCGGGGGGGCCCAATGAGCAGTTCTTC. Full variable domain (rest looked up from reference TRBV7-2 and TRBJ2-1): GAGVSQSPSNKVTEKGKDVELRCDPISGHTALYWYRQSLGQGLEFLIYFQGNSAPDKSGLPSDRFSAERTGGSVSTLTIQRTQQEDSAVYLCASSSPAGGPNEQFFGPGTRLTVL.

This rearrangement joins TRBV19 to TRBJ2-6; TRBD2 might be the D (6 bases). CDR1 is LNHDA, CDR2 SQIVND, per germline (reference sequence). V was clipped by 5 bases and J by 0 bases, with 23 bases between them. The CDR3 totals 20 residues. The CDR3 DNA follows: TGTGCCAGTAGTCCCTCGGGAGCGCTTTACAGGCCCTCTGGGGCCAACGTCCTGACTTTC. It codes for CASSPSGALYRPSGANVLTF.

This rearrangement joins TRBV5-5 to TRBJ1-3; no reliable D call. Per the germline V gene, CDR1 is SGHKS and CDR2 is YYEKEE (reference sequence). Trimming cost V 4 bases and J 3 bases, with 14 bases left between them. The CDR3 loop spans 15 amino acids. CDR3: CASSRSVNSGNTIYF. CDR3 sequence (DNA): TGTGCCAGCAGCCGATCAGTGAACAGTGGAAACACCATATATTTT.

V gene TRBV10-3 combines with J gene TRBJ1-2, with D maybe TRBD1 (6 bases). Germline V gene lookup returns CDR1 ENHRY and CDR2 SYGVKD. With 4 bases removed from V and 3 bases from J, the gap between germline ends came to 12 bases. The CDR3 totals 14 residues. CDR3: CAISAQQGDYGYTF. The DNA for the CDR3 is TGTGCCATCAGTGCCCAACAGGGAGACTATGGCTACACCTTC.

This rearrangement joins TRBV7-6 to TRBJ2-3, with 8 nucleotides matching TRBD2. This CDR3 is built from 15 residues. Germline V CDR1 and CDR2: SGHVS, FNYEAQ. Trimming cost V 2 bases and J 5 bases; bases outside gene matches: 6. The CDR3 coding sequence is TGTGCCAGCAGCTTAATGAGCGGGGGTAGAGATACGCAGTATTTT. Protein sequence: CASSLMSGGRDTQYF. Drawing the rest from reference TRBV7-6 and TRBJ2-3, the complete variable domain is GAGVSQSPRYKVTKRGQDVALRCDPISGHVSLYWYRQALGQGPEFLTYFNYEAQQDKSGLPNDRFSAERPEGSISTLTIQRTEQRDSAMYRCASSLMSGGRDTQYFGPGTRLTVL.

V is TRBV2 and J is TRBJ2-1, with TRBD2 matching 11 bases. V was clipped by 7 bases and J by 5 bases; unmatched bases: 4. The V gene's germline CDR1 is SNHLY and CDR2 FYNNEI. The CDR3 extends over 14 amino acids. CDR3 amino acids: CASTASGGHNEQFF. DNA for the CDR3: TGTGCCAGCACCGCTAGCGGGGGGCACAATGAGCAGTTCTTC.